These 10 T cell receptor beta chains came from one sample sequenced in a study of blood T cell repertoires in COVID-19. The data were produced by immunoSEQ multiplex PCR, yet TCRdb's version contains in-frame clones alone and is incomplete. The data show more than 350,000 clones, with about 88% seen just once and 1.4% to 1.5% held by the top ten. The sequenced sample was PBMCs or T cells enriched from blood (not recorded which). The origin of the receptors is a woman between 18 and 29 years old who had been exposed to COVID-19.

There are a few counts of this clone. The chain employs TRBV11-3 and TRBJ1-2; no definite D call. V was clipped by 5 bases and J by 6 bases, with 10 bases between them. The CDR3 loop spans 12 amino acids. The germline V gene encodes CDR1 SGHNT and CDR2 YENEEA. The CDR3 here is CASSPFRDGYTF. The CDR3 coding sequence is TGTGCCAGCAGCCCCTTCCGAGATGGCTACACCTTC.

The rearrangement links TRBV27 to TRBJ2-7; 7 bases agree with TRBD1. The CDR3 has 16 residues. V shed 0 bases and J 2 bases; nucleotides not matched to a gene: 7. Germline CDR1 is MNHEY and CDR2 is SMNVEV (reference sequence). The CDR3 nucleotides are TGTGCCAGCAGTTTATCTCCGGGGACAGCGCCCTACGAGCAGTACTTC. Its translation is CASSLSPGTAPYEQYF.

The J gene is TRBJ2-6, the V gene TRBV5-1, with D possibly being TRBD1 (6 bases). V was shortened by 2 bases and J by 0 bases, with 9 bases between the two germline ends. Germline CDR1 is SGHRS and CDR2 is YFSETQ. The CDR3 is made up of 16 amino acids. The CDR3 DNA sequence: TGCGCCAGCAGCTTAGACAGGAGCTCTGGGGCCAACGTCCTGACTTTC. It codes for CASSLDRSSGANVLTF.

The genes are TRBV6-5 and TRBJ2-7; possibly TRBD2 for D (5 bases). The CDR3 covers 13 residues. Trimming left V 2 bases short and J 5 bases short, with 10 bases between. CDR1 is MNHEY, CDR2 SVGAGI, per germline. CDR3 amino acids: CASSYRRRDEQYF. The CDR3 nucleotides are TGTGCCAGCAGTTACAGACGGCGGGACGAGCAGTACTTC.

The chain joins TRBV28 to TRBJ1-2, with a possible D match to TRBD1 (6 bases). The CDR3 is made up of 12 amino acids. V was shortened by 7 bases and J by 5 bases, with 11 bases between the two germline ends. Germline V gives CDR1 MDHEN, CDR2 SYDVKM. CDR3 in DNA: TGTGCCAGCAACCAGGGGTGGTATGGCTACACCTTC. Its protein product is CASNQGWYGYTF.

The chain uses TRBV7-9 and TRBJ2-5; D may be TRBD1 (6 bases). The length of the CDR3 is 14 residues. The V end was cut by 1 base, the J end by 1 base, with 7 bases between. Germline V gene lookup returns CDR1 SEHNR and CDR2 FQNEAQ (reference sequence). Written as DNA, the CDR3 is TGTGCCAGCAGCTTAGGACAGGCCCAAGAGACCCAGTACTTC. This encodes CASSLGQAQETQYF. Full variable domain (remainder filled in from reference TRBV7-9 and TRBJ2-5): DTGVSQNPRHKITKRGQNVTFRCDPISEHNRLYWYRQTLGQGPEFLTYFQNEAQLEKSRLLSDRFSAERPKGSFSTLEIQRTEQGDSAMYLCASSLGQAQETQYFGPGTRLLVL.

V is TRBV3-1 (or the pseudogene TRBV3-2) and J is TRBJ2-7; D uncertain. The CDR3 sequence is 14 residues long. Trimming took off 4 bases at V and 2 bases at J, with 12 bases between the two ends. The germline V gene encodes CDR1 LGHDT and CDR2 YNNKEL (reference sequence). This chain's CDR3 is CASSLSIPAYEQYF. CDR3 bases: TGTGCCAGCAGCCTCTCCATCCCGGCCTACGAGCAGTACTTC.

The genes are TRBV5-4 and TRBJ2-1, with D tentatively TRBD1 (5 bases). V was shortened by 1 base and J by 6 bases, with 11 bases between the two germline ends. Per the germline V gene, CDR1 is SGHNT and CDR2 is YYREEE (reference sequence). CDR3 length: 14 amino acids. The CDR3 here is CASSLWGYTNEQFF. Here the CDR3 DNA reads TGTGCCAGCAGCTTGTGGGGCTACACCAATGAGCAGTTCTTC. The full variable domain, with the rest looked up from reference TRBV5-4 and TRBJ2-1, is ETGVTQSPTHLIKTRGQQVTLRCSSQSGHNTVSWYQQALGQGPQFIFQYYREEENGRGNFPPRFSGLQFPNYSSELNVNALELDDSALYLCASSLWGYTNEQFFGPGTRLTVL.

The chain has TRBV28 and TRBJ1-4, with a weak D call TRBD1 (5 bases). Per the germline V gene, CDR1 is MDHEN and CDR2 is SYDVKM. This CDR3 has 18 residues. The V end was cut by 0 bases, the J end by 4 bases, with 18 bases between. Written as DNA, the CDR3 is TGTGCCAGCAGTTTATGGGGGCTATGGCAGGGCCATAATGAAAAACTGTTTTTT. Residues: CASSLWGLWQGHNEKLFF.

The rearrangement links TRBV7-2 to TRBJ2-1; 8 bases match TRBD2. J was trimmed by 10 bases and V by 1 base; bases with no gene match: 6. This CDR3 spans 14 amino acids. Germline CDR1 is SGHTA and CDR2 is FQGNSA. This CDR3 reads CASSLESGGREQFF. The CDR3 DNA reads TGTGCCAGCAGCTTAGAGTCGGGGGGGCGAGAGCAGTTCTTC.